This T cell receptor (beta chain) was observed in a study of T cells in Graves' hyperthyroidism and ophthalmopathy. RNA transcripts served as the template for amplifying TCR beta CDR3 regions. HTBI primers were employed in a first-round RT-PCR of the TCR CDR3. TCRdb re-analysed the multiplex PCR reads in MiXCR, keeping a single row per CDR3 protein. The sample records 350,000 or so distinct CDR3 sequences, 15% to 20% being singletons. Uncontrolled infection, other autoimmune disease, pregnancy or lactation disqualified patients from enrolment. V was cut by 2 bases and J by 8 bases, with 13 bases left in between. Per germline, CDR1 SGHNT and CDR2 YYREEE (reference sequence). The CDR3 has 13 amino acids. This clonotype appeared many times.

The TCR comes from a woman between 40 and 55 years old with Graves' ophthalmopathy. The sample taken for sequencing was blood. The chain employs TRBV5-4 and TRBJ1-2; D gene uncertain. In DNA, the CDR3 is TGTGCCAGCAGCTTAATTGGAACAGACGGCTACACCTTC. Residues: CASSLIGTDGYTF. The whole variable domain, filled in from reference TRBV5-4 and TRBJ1-2, reads ETGVTQSPTHLIKTRGQQVTLRCSSQSGHNTVSWYQQALGQGPQFIFQYYREEENGRGNFPPRFSGLQFPNYSSELNVNALELDDSALYLCASSLIGTDGYTFGSGTRLTVV.